This passage covers 6 T cell receptor beta chains from one sample sequenced in a study of vaccination effects on CD4 cells after COVID-19. This table comes from immunoSEQ multiplex PCR, and its TCRdb copy is limited to in-frame clones, with some not included. The table has around 33,000 clones, roughly 86% seen once. No antigens are known for them. Antigen-specific CD4+ T cells were expanded (with viral peptide pools) by the ViraFEST assay ahead of sequencing. Culturing for nine to ten days preceded CD4+ T cell isolation. Participants were vaccinated with two doses of either the BNT162b2 or mRNA-1273 vaccine. The specimen was CD4+ T cells from PBMCs cultured with HCoV-NL63 spike peptides, collected after COVID-19 vaccination. The receptors here all came from a human donor who received a COVID-19 vaccine. Some clones in this sample may be carry-over from other donors' samples.

In this sample, this clone turned up once. This CDR3 reads CASSVIQGGGEKLFF. DNA for the CDR3: TGTGCCAGCAGTGTCATCCAGGGCGGTGGCGAAAAACTGTTTTTT. The chain carries TRBV28 and TRBJ1-4, with a tentative D call TRBD1 (5 bases). This CDR3 region has 15 residues. Deletions cut 5 bases from V and 8 bases from J, with 18 bases between. Germline V gene data show CDR1 as MDHEN and CDR2 as SYDVKM.

This sequence joins TRBV6-5 and TRBJ2-5, with TRBD2 as a possible D gene (6 bases). Between the trimmed V and J ends, which lost 7 bases and 5 bases, there was a span of 20 bases. This CDR3 comprises 15 residues. Germline CDR1 MNHEY, CDR2 SVGAGI. The CDR3 is CASNLGEAEPETQYF. CDR3 DNA sequence: TGTGCCAGCAACCTTGGGGAGGCGGAACCTGAGACCCAGTACTTC.

This clone was observed a single time. This chain joins TRBV28 and TRBJ1-2, with D possibly being TRBD1 (5 bases). Germline loops: CDR1 MDHEN, CDR2 SYDVKM. V was shortened by 6 bases and J by 4 bases, with 15 bases between the two germline ends. The length of the CDR3 is 14 residues. This chain's CDR3 is CASSLGTVRYGYTF. The CDR3 DNA reads TGTGCCAGCAGCCTCGGGACGGTGCGCTATGGCTACACCTTC.

The genes are TRBV3-1 (or the pseudogene TRBV3-2) and TRBJ1-1; no firm D call. The length of the CDR3 is 12 residues. V shed 6 bases and J shed 0 bases, with 5 bases lying between them. Germline V gives CDR1 LGHDT, CDR2 YNNKEL (reference sequence). The CDR3 sequence is CASSRLNTEAFF. DNA of the CDR3: TGTGCCAGCAGTCGGCTGAACACTGAAGCTTTCTTT.

This chain joins TRBV21-1 and TRBJ2-4; the listed D gene, TRBD2, was not tested against the DNA. TRBV21-1 is reported as a pseudogene. The CDR3 has 19 residues. The CDR3 loop reads CASSSRLGTSGGAKNIQYF. As DNA, the CDR3 is TGTGCCAGCAGCAGTCGACTAGGGACTAGCGGGGGGGCCAAAAACATTCAGTACTTC.

The chain combines TRBV6-5 with TRBJ1-1; D is perhaps TRBD1 (6 bases). Germline values: CDR1 MNHEY, CDR2 SVGAGI. CDR3 size: 14 residues. V was cut by 6 bases and J by 2 bases, with 13 bases left in between. The CDR3 DNA follows: TGTGCCAGCAGCTCTCCCGGGGGCAACACTGAAGCTTTCTTT. Its protein is CASSSPGGNTEAFF.